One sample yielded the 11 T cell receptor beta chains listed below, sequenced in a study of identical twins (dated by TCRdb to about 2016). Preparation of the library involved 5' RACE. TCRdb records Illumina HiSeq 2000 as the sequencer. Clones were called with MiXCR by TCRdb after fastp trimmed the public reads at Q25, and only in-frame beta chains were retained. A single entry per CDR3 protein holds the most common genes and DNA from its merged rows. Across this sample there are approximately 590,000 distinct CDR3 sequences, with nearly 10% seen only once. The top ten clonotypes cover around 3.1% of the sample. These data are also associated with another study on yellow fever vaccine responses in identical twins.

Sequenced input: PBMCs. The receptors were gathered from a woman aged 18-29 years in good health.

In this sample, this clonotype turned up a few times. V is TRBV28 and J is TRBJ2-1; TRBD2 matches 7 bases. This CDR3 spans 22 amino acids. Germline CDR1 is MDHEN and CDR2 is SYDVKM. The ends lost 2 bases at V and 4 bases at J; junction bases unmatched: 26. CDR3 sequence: CASSLAPSSWVVAGVIYNEQFF. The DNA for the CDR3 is TGTGCCAGCAGTTTAGCCCCGAGTAGCTGGGTGGTGGCGGGAGTAATATACAATGAGCAGTTCTTC. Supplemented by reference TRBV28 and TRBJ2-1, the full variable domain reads DVKVTQSSRYLVKRTGEKVFLECVQDMDHENMFWYRQDPGLGLRLIYFSYDVKMKEKGDIPEGYSVSREKKERFSLILESASTNQTSMYLCASSLAPSSWVVAGVIYNEQFFGPGTRLTVL.

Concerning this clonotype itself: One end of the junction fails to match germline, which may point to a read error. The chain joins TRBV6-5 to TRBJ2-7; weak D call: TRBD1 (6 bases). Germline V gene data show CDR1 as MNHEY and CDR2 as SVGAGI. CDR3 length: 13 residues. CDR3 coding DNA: TGTGCCAGCAGTTACTCGGGGGCAGGACGGATTATGTTT. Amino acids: CASSYSGAGRIMF.

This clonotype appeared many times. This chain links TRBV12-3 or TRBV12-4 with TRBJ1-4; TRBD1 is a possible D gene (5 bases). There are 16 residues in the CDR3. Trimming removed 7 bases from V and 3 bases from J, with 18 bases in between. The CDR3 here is CASTLGGYGANEKLFF. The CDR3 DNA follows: TGTGCCAGCACCTTGGGGGGTTACGGGGCTAATGAAAAACTGTTTTTT.

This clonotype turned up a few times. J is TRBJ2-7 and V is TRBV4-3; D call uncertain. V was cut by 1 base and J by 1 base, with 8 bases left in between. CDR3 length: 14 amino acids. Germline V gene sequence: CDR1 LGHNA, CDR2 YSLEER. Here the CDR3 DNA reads TGCGCCAGCAGCCAAGCTCGAACTTCCTACGAGCAGTACTTC. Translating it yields CASSQARTSYEQYF.

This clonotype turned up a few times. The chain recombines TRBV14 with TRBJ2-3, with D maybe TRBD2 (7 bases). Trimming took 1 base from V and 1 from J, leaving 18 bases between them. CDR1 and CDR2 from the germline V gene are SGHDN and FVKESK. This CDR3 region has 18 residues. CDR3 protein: CASSQGGGASPRTDTQYF. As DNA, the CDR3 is TGTGCCAGCAGCCAAGGAGGGGGGGCCTCCCCTCGCACAGATACGCAGTATTTT.

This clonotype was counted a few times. DNA of the CDR3: TGCAGTGCGGATACTAGCGGGAGTTCCTACGAGCAGTACTTC. Translating gives CSADTSGSSYEQYF. The genes are TRBV20-1 and TRBJ2-7; TRBD2 aligns across 11 bases. CDR1 is DFQATT, CDR2 SNEGSKA, per germline (reference sequence). V shed 6 bases and J 1 base; nucleotides not matched to a gene: 5. The CDR3 is 14 residues long.

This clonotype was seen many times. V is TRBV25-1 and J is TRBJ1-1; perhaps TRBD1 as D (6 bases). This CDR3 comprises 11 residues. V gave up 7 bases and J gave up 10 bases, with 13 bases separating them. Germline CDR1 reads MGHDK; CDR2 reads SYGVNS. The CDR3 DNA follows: TGTGCCAGCACCGGGGGGCTAGCAGCTTTCTTT. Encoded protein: CASTGGLAAFF.

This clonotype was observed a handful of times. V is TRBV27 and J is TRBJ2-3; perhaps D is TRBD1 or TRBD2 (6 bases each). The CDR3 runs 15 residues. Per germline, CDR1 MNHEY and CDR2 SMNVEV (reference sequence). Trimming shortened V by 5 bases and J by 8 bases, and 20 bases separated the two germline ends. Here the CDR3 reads CASSLGGTLRGTQYF. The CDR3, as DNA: TGTGCCAGCAGTCTGGGGGGCACACTTAGGGGTACGCAGTATTTT.

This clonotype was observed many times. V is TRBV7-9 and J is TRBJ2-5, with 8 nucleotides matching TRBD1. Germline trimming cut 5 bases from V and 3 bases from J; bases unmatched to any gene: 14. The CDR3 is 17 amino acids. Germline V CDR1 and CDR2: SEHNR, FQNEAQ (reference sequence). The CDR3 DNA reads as TGTGCCAGCAGCCAAAGGGACAGGAGGAGGCCGAAAGAGACCCAGTACTTC. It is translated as CASSQRDRRRPKETQYF.

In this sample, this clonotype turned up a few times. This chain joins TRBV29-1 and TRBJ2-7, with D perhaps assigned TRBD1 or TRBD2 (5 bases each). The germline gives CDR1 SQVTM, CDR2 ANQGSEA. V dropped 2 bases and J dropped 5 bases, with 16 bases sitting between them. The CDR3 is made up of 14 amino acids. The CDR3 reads CSVEWGTGYNEQYF. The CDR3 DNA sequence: TGCAGCGTTGAATGGGGGACGGGATACAACGAGCAGTACTTC.

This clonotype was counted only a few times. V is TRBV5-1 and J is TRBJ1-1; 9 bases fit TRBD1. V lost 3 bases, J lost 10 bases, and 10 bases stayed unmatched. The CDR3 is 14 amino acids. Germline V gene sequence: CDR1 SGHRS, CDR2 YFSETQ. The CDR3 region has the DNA TGCGCCAGCAGCTCGGTGGCGGGACAGGGATTAGCTTTCTTT. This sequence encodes CASSSVAGQGLAFF.